What follows are 16 T cell receptor beta chains derived from one specimen sequenced in a study of T-cell reconstitution after alpha-beta-depleted transplantation in children (TCRdb year 2016). This sample's treatment or condition label indicates: allogeneic hematopoietic cell transplantation with graft depleted of TCRalphabeta T cells and CD19 B cells. Preparation of the library involved PCR. The reads were generated on an Illumina HiSeq 2500. TCR libraries were prepared with molecular barcoding, using unique molecular identifiers to normalize TCRbeta repertoire quantification. TCRdb trimmed the raw reads at Q25, called clones with MiXCR and kept productive beta chains. All rows with the same CDR3 protein become a single entry with the most common DNA and genes. This sample comprises 250,000 to 300,000 distinct CDR3 sequences, approximately 10% of them detected only once. The ten largest clonotypes hold 23% of the sample.

Sequenced material: peripheral blood, taken 180 days after TCRalphabeta/CD19-depleted stem cell transplant. Receptor source: a male patient aged 2-10 years who had a stem cell transplant for chronic granulomatous disease, so the T cells may come from the graft donor.

This clonotype was recorded at least ten times. The chain employs TRBV28 and TRBJ2-4, with 12 bases aligning to TRBD2. Unmatched junction bases numbered 9, after V lost 2 bases and J lost 4 bases. Germline V gene sequence: CDR1 MDHEN, CDR2 SYDVKM. The CDR3 has 18 amino acids. The CDR3 is CASSLKIGLAGLKNIQYF. CDR3 DNA: TGTGCCAGCAGTTTAAAAATCGGACTAGCGGGATTGAAAAACATTCAGTACTTC.

This clonotype occurred many times. CDR3 residues: CASSLAGQGYYGYTF. CDR3 in DNA: TGTGCCAGCAGCTTAGCTGGACAGGGGTACTATGGCTACACCTTC. The chain links TRBV7-9 to TRBJ1-2; the match to TRBD1 covers 9 bases. Trimming removed 0 bases from V and 3 bases from J; junction bases left unmatched: 2. The CDR3 spans 15 residues. The germline CDR1 and CDR2 sequences are SEHNR and FQNEAQ (reference sequence).

This clonotype was seen many times. V gene TRBV7-9 combines with J gene TRBJ2-3, with a weak D call TRBD2 (7 bases). This CDR3 contains 16 residues. Between the trimmed V and J ends, which lost 5 bases and 2 bases, there was a span of 17 bases. The germline V gene encodes CDR1 SEHNR and CDR2 FQNEAQ (reference sequence). The CDR3 DNA reads TGTGCCAGCAGCCGACCGGGGGGCCCCCCCACAGATACGCAGTATTTT. Translating gives CASSRPGGPPTDTQYF.

As for this clonotype: A much larger clone lies one base from this, so it may be a read error. The J gene is TRBJ2-1, the V gene TRBV29-1; D gene unclear. The CDR3 contains 14 residues. The germline V gene encodes CDR1 SQVTM and CDR2 ANQGSEA. The CDR3 loop is CSVGGFRAYKEQFF. As DNA, the CDR3 is TGCAGCGTTGGAGGCTTCCGGGCGTACAAAGAGCAGTTCTTC.

This clonotype was seen at least ten times. This chain connects TRBV12-3 or TRBV12-4 to TRBJ2-7; D possibly corresponds to TRBD1 (6 bases). The CDR3 runs to 16 residues. Trimming shortened V by 5 bases and J by 0 bases, and 17 bases separated the two germline ends. CDR3 sequence (DNA): TGTGCCAGCAGTCGCCAGGGGTTTGGGACCTCCTACGAGCAGTACTTC. Translation: CASSRQGFGTSYEQYF.

A remark on this clonotype: This may be a read error, as it is one base from a much larger clone. The chain employs TRBV20-1 and TRBJ2-3, with 10 bases aligning to TRBD2. Germline CDR1 and CDR2: DFQATT and SNEGSKA (reference sequence). The junction had 4 bases not matched to a gene; V was cut back by 3 bases and J by 4 bases. This CDR3 is built from 14 residues. CDR3 sequence: CSARPSGSPDTQYF. The DNA for the CDR3 is TGCAGTGCTAGGCCTAGCGGGAGCCCAGATACGCAGTATTTT.

This clonotype was recorded many times. This chain links TRBV15 with TRBJ2-7; 8 bases match TRBD2. Germline assignment: CDR1 LNHNV and CDR2 YYDKDF (reference sequence). Trimming cost V 0 bases and J 0 bases; bases outside gene matches: 4. The CDR3 spans 16 residues. This CDR3 reads CATSRDRGGSSYEQYF. Here the CDR3 DNA reads TGTGCCACCAGCAGAGATCGGGGGGGAAGCTCCTACGAGCAGTACTTC.

This clonotype was counted ten times or more. The chain links TRBV12-3 or TRBV12-4 to TRBJ1-5; unclear D gene. V shed 3 bases and J shed 7 bases, with 10 bases lying between them. The CDR3 loop spans 13 amino acids. The CDR3: CASSFRGWQPQHF. The CDR3 nucleotides read TGTGCCAGCAGTTTTCGGGGATGGCAGCCCCAGCATTTT.

The CDR3 nucleotides are TGTGCCAGCACTTCAAGAGCCCCTACGAACCTAAACACCGGGGAGCTGTTTTTT. Amino acids: CASTSRAPTNLNTGELFF. The rearrangement links TRBV5-4 to TRBJ2-2; D is unresolved. V was clipped by 6 bases and J by 2 bases, with 23 bases between them. Germline loops: CDR1 SGHNT, CDR2 YYREEE (reference sequence). This CDR3 region has 18 residues.

About this clonotype itself: This clone may be a read error of a much larger clone one base away. The chain couples TRBV7-8 to TRBJ2-7; D possibly corresponds to TRBD2 (6 bases). The CDR3 totals 13 residues. V lost 1 base, J lost 10 bases, and 14 bases lay in between. CDR1 is SGHVS and CDR2 is FQNEAQ in the germline V gene. The CDR3 DNA follows: TGTGCCAGCAGCTTAGAGTCAGGAGGGGATCAGTACTTC. Its translation: CASSLESGGDQYF.

At least ten counts were recorded for this clonotype. The chain uses TRBV20-1 and TRBJ2-7, with TRBD2 identical over 12 bases. In germline, CDR1 is DFQATT, CDR2 SNEGSKA (reference sequence). The CDR3 totals 14 residues. V lost 2 bases, J lost 1 base, and 0 bases stayed unmatched. The chain's CDR3 is CSARTSGRSYEQYF. CDR3 DNA: TGCAGTGCTAGAACTAGCGGGAGGTCCTACGAGCAGTACTTC.

Of note for this clonotype: The junction differs from germline at one of its ends, possibly a read error. This chain uses TRBV9 with TRBJ2-1, with D possibly matching TRBD2 (6 bases). There are 15 residues in the CDR3. The germline gives CDR1 SGDLS, CDR2 YYNGEE. The CDR3 is CASNVGGSSYNEQFF. The CDR3 DNA is TGTGCCAGCAACGTAGGAGGGAGCTCCTACAATGAGCAGTTCTTC. The whole variable domain, remainder taken from reference TRBV9 and TRBJ2-1, is DSGVTQTPKHLITATGQRVTLRCSPRSGDLSVYWYQQSLDQGLQFLIQYYNGEERAKGNILERFSAQQFPDLHSELNLSSLELGDSALYFCASNVGGSSYNEQFFGPGTRLTVL.

This clonotype was seen ten or more times. This rearrangement joins TRBV25-1 to TRBJ1-4; no clear D gene. Trimming left V 3 bases short and J 3 bases short, with 11 bases between. This CDR3 has 15 residues. Germline values: CDR1 MGHDK, CDR2 SYGVNS. CDR3 amino acids: CASSDQALANEKLFF. CDR3 DNA: TGTGCCAGCAGTGACCAAGCTTTGGCTAATGAAAAACTGTTTTTT. Supplemented by reference TRBV25-1 and TRBJ1-4, the full variable domain reads EADIYQTPRYLVIGTGKKITLECSQTMGHDKMYWYQQDPGMELHLIHYSYGVNSTEKGDLSSESTVSRIRTEHFPLTLESARPSHTSQYLCASSDQALANEKLFFGSGTQLSVL.

This clonotype was counted ten times or more. The chain has TRBV29-1 and TRBJ2-1; no reliable D call. From germline, CDR1 is SQVTM and CDR2 ANQGSEA. The CDR3 totals 13 residues. The V and J ends lost 2 bases and 3 bases respectively, with 8 bases between them. The CDR3 DNA is TGCAGCGTTGAACTGAAAAACTACAATGAGCAGTTCTTC. It encodes CSVELKNYNEQFF.

This clonotype has a count of ten or more. The chain employs TRBV20-1 and TRBJ1-3; D is ambiguous. Germline-derived CDR1 and CDR2 are DFQATT and SNEGSKA (reference sequence). CDR3 length: 11 residues. Trimming took off 0 bases at V and 12 bases at J, with 9 bases between the two ends. The CDR3 here is CSARDTPHIYF. The DNA of the CDR3 is TGCAGTGCTAGAGATACTCCTCACATATATTTT.

At least ten counts were recorded for this clonotype. V is TRBV12-3 or TRBV12-4 and J is TRBJ2-7; D may be TRBD2 (5 bases). There are 13 residues in the CDR3. V was clipped by 0 bases and J by 5 bases, with 8 bases between them. CDR3 protein: CASSLAGDHEQYF. For the CDR3, the DNA is TGTGCCAGCAGTTTAGCGGGAGACCACGAGCAGTACTTC.